This is a list of T cell receptor beta chains from one sample in a study of identical twins. TCRdb re-analysed the 5' RACE reads in MiXCR, keeping a single row per CDR3 protein. Here the sample spans a few hundred thousand distinct CDR3 sequences, 15% to 20% being singletons. The sample was naive T cells sorted from blood. Every receptor here comes from a man aged 50-60 years in good health. The CDR3 runs from the conserved cysteine through the conserved F or W. A D gene is named only where the DNA matches it firmly.

d_gene: -
v_gene: TRBV28
CDR3aa: CASSTPGRSVQETQYF

d_gene: -
v_gene: TRBV7-8
CDR3aa: CASTGKWGLPQETQYF

d_gene: -
v_gene: TRBV10-3
CDR3aa: CAISESNWGRLTDTQYF

d_gene: -
v_gene: TRBV29-1
CDR3aa: CSVTVGVRTDTQYF

d_gene: -
v_gene: TRBV2
CDR3aa: CASRLREFTDTQYF

d_gene: -
v_gene: TRBV5-1
CDR3aa: CASSPQQANTGELFF

d_gene: -
v_gene: TRBV7-2
CDR3aa: CASSQDRFGELFF

d_gene: TRBD2
v_gene: TRBV7-2
CDR3aa: CASSHPSGAQETQYF

d_gene: -
v_gene: TRBV29-1
CDR3aa: CSVEEAGRLSYEQYF

d_gene: -
v_gene: TRBV20-1
CDR3aa: CSALIGGAGETQYF

d_gene: TRBD1
v_gene: TRBV3-1
CDR3aa: CASSPGTGPYSEQYF

d_gene: TRBD2
v_gene: TRBV11-2
CDR3aa: CASILPKGTSGVDEQYF

d_gene: TRBD2
v_gene: TRBV16
CDR3aa: CASSRREGEQYF

d_gene: -
v_gene: TRBV2
CDR3aa: CASSVSFREAEAFF